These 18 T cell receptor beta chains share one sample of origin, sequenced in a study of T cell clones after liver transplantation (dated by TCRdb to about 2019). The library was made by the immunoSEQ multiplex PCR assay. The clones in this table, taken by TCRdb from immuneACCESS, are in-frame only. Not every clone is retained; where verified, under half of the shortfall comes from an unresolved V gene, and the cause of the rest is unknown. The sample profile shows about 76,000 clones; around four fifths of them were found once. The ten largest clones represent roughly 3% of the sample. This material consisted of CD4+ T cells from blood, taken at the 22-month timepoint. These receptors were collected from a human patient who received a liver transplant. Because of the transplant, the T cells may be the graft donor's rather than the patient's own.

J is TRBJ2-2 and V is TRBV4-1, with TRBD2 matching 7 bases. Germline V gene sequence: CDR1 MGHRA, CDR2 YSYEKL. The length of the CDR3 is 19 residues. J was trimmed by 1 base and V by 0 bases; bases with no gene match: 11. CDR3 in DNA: TGCGCCAGCAGCCAAGACGGGGGGAGGACGTTCGGGAACACCGGGGAGCTGTTTTTT. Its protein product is CASSQDGGRTFGNTGELFF.

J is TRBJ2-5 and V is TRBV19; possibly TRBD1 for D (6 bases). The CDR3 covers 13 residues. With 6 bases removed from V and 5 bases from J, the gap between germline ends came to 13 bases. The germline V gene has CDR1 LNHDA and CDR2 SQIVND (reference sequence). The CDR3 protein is CASSRQVGETQYF. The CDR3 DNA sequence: TGTGCCAGTAGCAGACAGGTGGGGGAGACCCAGTACTTC.

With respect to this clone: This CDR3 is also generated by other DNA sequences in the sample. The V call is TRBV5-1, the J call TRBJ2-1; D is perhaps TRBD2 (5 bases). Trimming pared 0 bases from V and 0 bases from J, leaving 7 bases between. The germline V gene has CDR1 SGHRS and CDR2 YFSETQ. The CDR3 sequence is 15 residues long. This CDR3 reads CASSLAGSSYNEQFF. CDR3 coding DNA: TGCGCCAGCAGCTTGGCGGGGAGCTCCTACAATGAGCAGTTCTTC.

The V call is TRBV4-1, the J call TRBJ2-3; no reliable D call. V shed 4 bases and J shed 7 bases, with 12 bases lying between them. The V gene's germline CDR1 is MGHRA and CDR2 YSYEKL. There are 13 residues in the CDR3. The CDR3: CASSPPPTNTQYF. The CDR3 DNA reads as TGCGCCAGCAGCCCCCCGCCCACGAATACGCAGTATTTT.

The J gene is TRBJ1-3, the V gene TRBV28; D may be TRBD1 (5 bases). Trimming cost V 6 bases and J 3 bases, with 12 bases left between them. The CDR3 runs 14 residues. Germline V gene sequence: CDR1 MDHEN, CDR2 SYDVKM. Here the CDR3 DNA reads TGTGCCAGCAGGACTCAGGGTGTTGGAAACACCATATATTTT. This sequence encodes CASRTQGVGNTIYF.

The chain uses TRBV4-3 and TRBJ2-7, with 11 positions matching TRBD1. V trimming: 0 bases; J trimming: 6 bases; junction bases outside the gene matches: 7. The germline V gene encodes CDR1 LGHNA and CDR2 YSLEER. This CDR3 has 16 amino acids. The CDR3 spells CASSQDVGGTGGEQYF. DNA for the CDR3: TGCGCCAGCAGCCAAGACGTTGGGGGGACAGGGGGCGAGCAGTACTTC.

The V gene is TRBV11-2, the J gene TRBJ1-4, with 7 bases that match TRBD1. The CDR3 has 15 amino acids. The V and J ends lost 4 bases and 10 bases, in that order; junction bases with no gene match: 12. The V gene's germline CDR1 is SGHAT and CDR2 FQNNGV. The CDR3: CASSSLQGSSTKLFF. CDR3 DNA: TGTGCCAGCAGCTCTTTACAGGGGTCCTCCACAAAACTGTTTTTT.

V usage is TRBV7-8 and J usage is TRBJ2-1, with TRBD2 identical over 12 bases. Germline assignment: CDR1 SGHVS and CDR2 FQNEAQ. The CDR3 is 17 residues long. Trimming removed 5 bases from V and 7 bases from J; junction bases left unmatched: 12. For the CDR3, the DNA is TGTGCCAGCAGCCTCGGGGGCCTAGCGGGAGGGTTTAATGAGCAGTTCTTC. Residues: CASSLGGLAGGFNEQFF. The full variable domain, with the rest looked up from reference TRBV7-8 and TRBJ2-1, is GAGVSQSPRYKVAKRGQDVALRCDPISGHVSLFWYQQALGQGPEFLTYFQNEAQLDKSGLPSDRFFAERPEGSVSTLKIQRTQQEDSAVYLCASSLGGLAGGFNEQFFGPGTRLTVL.

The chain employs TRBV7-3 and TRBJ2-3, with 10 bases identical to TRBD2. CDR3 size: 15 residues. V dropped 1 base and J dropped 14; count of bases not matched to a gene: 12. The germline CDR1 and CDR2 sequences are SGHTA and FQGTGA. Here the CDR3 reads CASSLNGGTSVGMYF. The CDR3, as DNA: TGTGCCAGCAGCTTAAACGGTGGGACTAGCGTCGGCATGTATTTT.

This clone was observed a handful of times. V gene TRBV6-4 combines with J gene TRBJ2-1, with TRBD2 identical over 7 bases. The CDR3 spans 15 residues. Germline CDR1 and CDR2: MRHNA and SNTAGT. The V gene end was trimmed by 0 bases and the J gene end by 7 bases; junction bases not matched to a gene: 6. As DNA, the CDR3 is TGTGCCAGCAGTGACTCGAGTCTAGCGGCTAATGAGCAGTTCTTC. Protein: CASSDSSLAANEQFF.

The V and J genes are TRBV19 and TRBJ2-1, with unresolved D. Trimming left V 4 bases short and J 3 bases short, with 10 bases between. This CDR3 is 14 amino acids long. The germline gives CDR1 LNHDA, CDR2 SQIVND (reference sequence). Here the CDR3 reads CASSKEAGYNEQFF. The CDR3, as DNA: TGTGCCAGTAGTAAAGAGGCCGGCTACAATGAGCAGTTCTTC.

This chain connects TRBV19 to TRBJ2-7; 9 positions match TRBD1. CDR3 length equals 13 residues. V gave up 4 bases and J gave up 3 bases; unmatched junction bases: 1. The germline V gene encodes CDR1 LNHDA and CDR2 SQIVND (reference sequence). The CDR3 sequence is CASSKTGGYEQYF. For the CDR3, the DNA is TGTGCCAGTAGTAAGACAGGGGGCTACGAGCAGTACTTC.

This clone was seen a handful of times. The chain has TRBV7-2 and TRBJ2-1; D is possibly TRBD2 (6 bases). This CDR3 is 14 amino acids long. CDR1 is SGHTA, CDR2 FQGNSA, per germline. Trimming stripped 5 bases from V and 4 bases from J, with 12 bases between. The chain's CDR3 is CASSGWDSYNEQFF. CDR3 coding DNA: TGTGCCAGCAGCGGTTGGGACTCTTACAATGAGCAGTTCTTC.

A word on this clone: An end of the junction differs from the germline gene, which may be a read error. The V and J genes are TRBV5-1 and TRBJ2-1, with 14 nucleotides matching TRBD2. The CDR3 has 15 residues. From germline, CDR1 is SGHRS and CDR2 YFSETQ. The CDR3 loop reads CASRLGTSGSREQFF. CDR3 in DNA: TGCGCCAGCAGATTGGGGACTAGCGGGAGTCGGGAGCAGTTCTTC.

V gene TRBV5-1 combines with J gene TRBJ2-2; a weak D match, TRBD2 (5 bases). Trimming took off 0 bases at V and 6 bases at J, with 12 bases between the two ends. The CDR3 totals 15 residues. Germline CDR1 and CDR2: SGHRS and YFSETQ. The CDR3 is CASSLDPGTAGELFF. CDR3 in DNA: TGCGCCAGCAGCTTGGATCCGGGAACGGCCGGGGAGCTGTTTTTT.

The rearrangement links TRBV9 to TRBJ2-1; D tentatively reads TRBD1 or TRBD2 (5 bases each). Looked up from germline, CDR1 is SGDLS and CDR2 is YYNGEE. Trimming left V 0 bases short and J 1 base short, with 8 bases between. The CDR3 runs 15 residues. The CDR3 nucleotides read TGTGCCAGCAGCGTAGCAGAGGGGTCCTACAATGAGCAGTTCTTC. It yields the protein CASSVAEGSYNEQFF.

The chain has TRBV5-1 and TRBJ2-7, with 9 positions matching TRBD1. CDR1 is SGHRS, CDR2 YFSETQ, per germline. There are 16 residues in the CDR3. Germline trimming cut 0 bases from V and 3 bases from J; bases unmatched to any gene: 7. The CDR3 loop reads CASSLDAGQGFYEQYF. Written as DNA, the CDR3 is TGCGCCAGCAGCTTGGATGCGGGACAGGGCTTCTACGAGCAGTACTTC.

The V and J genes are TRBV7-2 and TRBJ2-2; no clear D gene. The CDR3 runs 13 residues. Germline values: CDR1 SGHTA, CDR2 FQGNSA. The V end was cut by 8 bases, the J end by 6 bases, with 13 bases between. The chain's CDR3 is CASSRPLAGELFF. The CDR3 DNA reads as TGTGCCAGCTCTAGACCCCTCGCCGGGGAGCTGTTTTTT.